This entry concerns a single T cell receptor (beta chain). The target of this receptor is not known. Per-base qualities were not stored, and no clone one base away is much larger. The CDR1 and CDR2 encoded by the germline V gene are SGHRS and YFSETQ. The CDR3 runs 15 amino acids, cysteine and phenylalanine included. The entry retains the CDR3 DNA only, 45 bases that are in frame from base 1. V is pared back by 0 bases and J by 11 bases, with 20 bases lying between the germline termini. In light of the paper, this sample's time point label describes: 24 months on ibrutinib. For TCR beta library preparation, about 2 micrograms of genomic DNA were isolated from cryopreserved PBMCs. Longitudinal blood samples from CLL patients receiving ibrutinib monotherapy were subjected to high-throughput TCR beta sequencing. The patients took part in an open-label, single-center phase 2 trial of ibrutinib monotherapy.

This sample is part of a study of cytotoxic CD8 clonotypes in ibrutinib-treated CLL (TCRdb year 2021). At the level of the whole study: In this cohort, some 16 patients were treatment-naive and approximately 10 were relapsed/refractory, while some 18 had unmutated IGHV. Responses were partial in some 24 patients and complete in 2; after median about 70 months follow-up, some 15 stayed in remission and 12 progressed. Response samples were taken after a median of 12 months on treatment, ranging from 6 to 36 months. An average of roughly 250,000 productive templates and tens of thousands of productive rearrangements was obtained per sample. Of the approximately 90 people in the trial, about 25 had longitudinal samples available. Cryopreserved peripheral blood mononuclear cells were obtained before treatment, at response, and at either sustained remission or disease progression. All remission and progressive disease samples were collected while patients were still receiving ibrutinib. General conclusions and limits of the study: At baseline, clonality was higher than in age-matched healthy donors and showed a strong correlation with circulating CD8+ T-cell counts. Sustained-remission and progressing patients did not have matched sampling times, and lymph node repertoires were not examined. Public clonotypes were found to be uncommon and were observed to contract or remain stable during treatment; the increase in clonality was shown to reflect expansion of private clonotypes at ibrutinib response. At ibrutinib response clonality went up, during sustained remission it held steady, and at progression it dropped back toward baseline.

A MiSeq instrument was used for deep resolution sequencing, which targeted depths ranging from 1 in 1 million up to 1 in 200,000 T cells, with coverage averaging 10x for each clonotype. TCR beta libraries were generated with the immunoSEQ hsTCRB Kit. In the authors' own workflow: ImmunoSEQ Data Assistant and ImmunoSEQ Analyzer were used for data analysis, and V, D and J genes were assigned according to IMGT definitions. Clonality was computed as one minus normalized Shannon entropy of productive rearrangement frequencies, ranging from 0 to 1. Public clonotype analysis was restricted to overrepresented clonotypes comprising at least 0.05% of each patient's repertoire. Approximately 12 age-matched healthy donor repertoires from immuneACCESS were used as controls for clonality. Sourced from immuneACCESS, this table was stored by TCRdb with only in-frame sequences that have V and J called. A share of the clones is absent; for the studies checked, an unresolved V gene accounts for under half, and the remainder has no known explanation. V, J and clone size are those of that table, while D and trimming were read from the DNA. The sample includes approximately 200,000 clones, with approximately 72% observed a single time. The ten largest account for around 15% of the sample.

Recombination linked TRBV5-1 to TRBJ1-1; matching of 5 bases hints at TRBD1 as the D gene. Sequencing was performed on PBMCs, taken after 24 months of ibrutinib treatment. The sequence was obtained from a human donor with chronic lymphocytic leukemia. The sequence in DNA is TGCGCCAGCAGCTTGGAGGGCGGGACGCCTCGCGGGGCTTTCTTT. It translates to CASSLEGGTPRGAFF.